This TCR beta chain came from a study of blood T cell repertoires in COVID-19 (TCRdb year 2020). Context from the whole study: Samples covering the acute and convalescent phases of COVID-19 were provided by collaborators in the United States, Italy and Spain. The repertoires were released in a freely available public database meant as a resource for research on the immune response to SARS-CoV-2. A de-identified subject ID, COVID-19 status, age in years and sex were almost always included in the sample metadata. The prospective study material was composed of cDNA or gDNA derived from T cells, B-cell-depleted T cells, or PBMCs. The dataset comprised deeply sampled blood TCRbeta repertoires from subjects exposed to, actively infected with, or recovered from COVID-19. Where available, HLA class I and class II types were taken from metadata supplied by the sample provider and were not determined by assay-based typing. Samples came from the ongoing ImmuneRACE study (first 160 participants) plus 1,254 subjects from 6 global collaborators. The investigation overall reported the following: How much clinical and demographic metadata was included differed by source and by participant, and the metadata was provided uncurated.

The germline V gene supplies CDR1 SGHAT and CDR2 FQNNGV. Reading from cysteine to phenylalanine, the CDR3 counts 13 amino acids. Just the 39-base CDR3 DNA is kept, in frame starting at base 1. At the junction V is shortened by 0 bases and J by 9 bases; bases outside the gene matches: 3. Participants in the prospective study were aged about 18 to 95 years, lived in under 30 United States geographic areas, and enrolled through a virtual design. To assign participants to cohorts, the prospective study relied on clinical history that participants themselves reported in a screening survey and a study questionnaire. Recovered participants in ImmuneRACE Cohort 3 were defined as having two consecutive negative NP/OP PCR tests, clearance from a healthcare professional, or resolution of symptoms. Mobile phlebotomists in the prospective study collected whole blood, serum and a nasopharyngeal or oropharyngeal swab from every participant. Prospective study participants could optionally give additional blood draws and questionnaires over a 2-month period. Prospective study blood samples were shipped either frozen or at room temperature before DNA extraction.

In this sample, this clone turned up once. Its antigen has not been determined. No quality values exist for individual bases; no much larger clone is one base distant. TCRbeta CDR3 regions were amplified from genomic DNA using the immunoSEQ Assay, a bias-controlled multiplex PCR. Per the source publication's procedure: Nucleated cell counts per sample were estimated from amplification of reference gene primers within the assay. Sequence reads were collapsed and filtered to measure the absolute abundance of every unique TCRbeta CDR3 rearrangement. Productive Simpson clonality was computed per sample as the square root of Simpson's diversity index over productive rearrangements. The clones in this table, taken by TCRdb from immuneACCESS, are in-frame only. Not every clone is retained; where verified, under half of the shortfall comes from an unresolved V gene, and the cause of the rest is unknown. V and J calls plus clone size are reproduced from that table; the DNA served to infer D and trimming. A total of some 170,000 clones appear in this sample, more than 80% of them only once. Of the sample, 6.2% falls within the top ten clones.

The source of this sequence is a man aged 35-49 years who had recovered from COVID-19. Specimen: PBMCs or T cells enriched from blood (not recorded which). The V gene is TRBV11-2 and the J gene is TRBJ2-7, with 9 middle bases fitting TRBD1. The sequenced DNA is TGTGCCAGCAGCTTAGACGGGACAGGGAGGCAGTACTTC. Translated, this is CASSLDGTGRQYF.